This is a list of T cell receptor beta chains from one sample in a study of CD8+ T cells in alopecia areata. Measured with immunoSEQ multiplex PCR; TCRdb has only the in-frame clones, and not every one. The data hold approximately 89,000 clones, with roughly 51% observed a single time. The sample was NKG2D-high CD8+ T cells sorted from blood. The source of these receptors is a human donor with alopecia areata. CDR3s include the opening cysteine and the closing phenylalanine or tryptophan. Fields, in order: D gene, V gene, J gene, clone size, CDR3 DNA, CDR3 protein. D genes are given only for firm matches. Only part of the rows carry a size: once, few, many, or a class if the clone is expanded.

D: .
V: TRBV2
J: TRBJ1-1
size: .
DNA: TGTGCCAGCAGGGGAGGGGTCTTAAGGTCGAACACTGAAGCTTTCTTT
CDR3: CASRGGVLRSNTEAFF

D: TRBD1
V: TRBV6-5
J: TRBJ1-5
size: .
DNA: TGTGCCAGCACCCCAGGGGGTAATCAGCCCCAGCATTTT
CDR3: CASTPGGNQPQHF

D: TRBD2
V: TRBV19
J: TRBJ2-1
size: .
DNA: TGTGCCAGTACTTCCCGACTAGCGGGAGACAATGAGCAGTTCTTC
CDR3: CASTSRLAGDNEQFF

D: .
V: TRBV29-1
J: TRBJ1-2
size: .
DNA: TGCAGCGTTGACCCAGGCGCACTTAACTATGGCTACACCTTC
CDR3: CSVDPGALNYGYTF

D: .
V: TRBV10-3
J: TRBJ1-2
size: few
DNA: TGTGCCATCAGTGAGACCCTACACTATGGCTACACCTTC
CDR3: CAISETLHYGYTF

D: TRBD1
V: TRBV28
J: TRBJ2-5
size: .
DNA: TGTGCCAGCAGTCGGACAGGGGCAGAGACCCAGTACTTC
CDR3: CASSRTGAETQYF

D: .
V: TRBV27
J: TRBJ2-7
size: .
DNA: TGTGCCAGCAGACCGACAGACGCTTCCTACGAGCAGTACTTC
CDR3: CASRPTDASYEQYF

D: .
V: TRBV28
J: TRBJ2-1
size: few
DNA: TGTGCCAGCAGTTTTACCTCCCATGAGCAGTTCTTC
CDR3: CASSFTSHEQFF

D: TRBD1
V: TRBV28
J: TRBJ2-3
size: few
DNA: TGTGCCAGCAGTCACAGGGGCCGCACAGATACGCAGTATTTT
CDR3: CASSHRGRTDTQYF

D: .
V: TRBV9
J: TRBJ2-2
size: few
DNA: TGTGCCAGCAGCGGTAGTCAGAAGGCTGACCCCGGGGAGCTGTTTTTT
CDR3: CASSGSQKADPGELFF

D: .
V: TRBV28
J: TRBJ1-1
size: .
DNA: TGTGCCAGCAGCCTGGTAGGGATGAACACTGAAGCTTTCTTT
CDR3: CASSLVGMNTEAFF

D: .
V: TRBV29-1
J: TRBJ1-2
size: .
DNA: TGCAGCGTTCTTCAGGGGTCCCACTATGGCTACACCTTC
CDR3: CSVLQGSHYGYTF

D: .
V: TRBV7-9
J: TRBJ2-1
size: few
DNA: TGTGCCAGCAGCCTAGGGAGTGAGCAGTTCTTC
CDR3: CASSLGSEQFF

D: .
V: TRBV5-6
J: TRBJ2-7
size: .
DNA: TGTGCCAGCAGCTACGGGGTCGAGCAGTACTTC
CDR3: CASSYGVEQYF

D: .
V: TRBV7-6
J: TRBJ2-1
size: .
DNA: TGTGCCAGCAGCTGGGACTCCAGCTCCTACAATGAGCAGTTCTTC
CDR3: CASSWDSSSYNEQFF

D: TRBD1
V: TRBV28
J: TRBJ2-7
size: .
DNA: TGTGCCAGCAGTCCACCCGGGACAGTCCAGTACGAGCAGTACTTC
CDR3: CASSPPGTVQYEQYF

D: TRBD1
V: TRBV6-5
J: TRBJ1-2
size: .
DNA: TGTGCCACCTCGGACAGGATCTATGGCTACACCTTC
CDR3: CATSDRIYGYTF

D: TRBD1
V: TRBV29-1
J: TRBJ2-1
size: few
DNA: TGCAGCGTTGGGGGGTCAGGGGGCCACTACAATGAGCAGTTCTTC
CDR3: CSVGGSGGHYNEQFF

D: .
V: TRBV5-4
J: TRBJ2-3
size: few
DNA: TGTGCCAGCAGTCAAGAGGGAGATACGCAGTATTTT
CDR3: CASSQEGDTQYF

D: .
V: TRBV28
J: TRBJ2-7
size: .
DNA: TGTGCCAGCAGTTTGGCAGAGACCTACGAGCAGTACTTC
CDR3: CASSLAETYEQYF

D: .
V: TRBV4-3
J: TRBJ2-3
size: few
DNA: TGCGCCAGCAGCCGAGCAACGGAAGATACGCAGTATTTT
CDR3: CASSRATEDTQYF

D: TRBD2
V: TRBV28
J: TRBJ2-7
size: .
DNA: TGTGCCAGCAGTTCGGGAGGGGGGGGAGCGAGCGACGAGCAGTACTTC
CDR3: CASSSGGGGASDEQYF

D: TRBD1
V: TRBV29-1
J: TRBJ1-2
size: .
DNA: TGCAGCGTTTCACCGGGACAGGGTTCAACTAACTATGGCTACACCTTC
CDR3: CSVSPGQGSTNYGYTF

D: .
V: TRBV2
J: TRBJ1-2
size: .
DNA: TGTGCCACTCCCTTAAAGACCACTGGCTACACCTTC
CDR3: CATPLKTTGYTF

D: .
V: TRBV11-3
J: TRBJ2-2
size: .
DNA: TGTGCCAGCAGCCACCGACTGAGCACCGGGGAGCTGTTTTTT
CDR3: CASSHRLSTGELFF

D: .
V: TRBV29-1
J: TRBJ1-2
size: .
DNA: TGCAGCGTTGAGGACAGTCTTCTCTATGGCTACACCTTC
CDR3: CSVEDSLLYGYTF

D: .
V: TRBV4-1
J: TRBJ2-7
size: .
DNA: TGCGCCAGCAGCCAAGTGGTTGTCGGACGGCCCTACGAGCAGTACTTC
CDR3: CASSQVVVGRPYEQYF

D: .
V: TRBV2
J: TRBJ1-5
size: .
DNA: TGTGCCAGCTCCCCCCCCAGTCAGCCCCAGCATTTT
CDR3: CASSPPSQPQHF

D: .
V: TRBV7-8
J: TRBJ2-3
size: few
DNA: TGTGCCAGCAGTTCGGACATTTCTAGCACAGATACGCAGTATTTT
CDR3: CASSSDISSTDTQYF

D: .
V: TRBV27
J: TRBJ2-7
size: .
DNA: TGTGCCAGCAGTCTACACCTCTCCTACGAGCAGTACTTC
CDR3: CASSLHLSYEQYF

D: .
V: TRBV5-1
J: TRBJ1-5
size: .
DNA: TGCGCCAGCAGCGTGGACAGTAGCAATCAGCCCCAGCATTTT
CDR3: CASSVDSSNQPQHF

D: .
V: TRBV5-1
J: TRBJ2-2
size: .
DNA: TGCGCCAGCACGGGCGTCAGCACCGGGGAGCTGTTTTTT
CDR3: CASTGVSTGELFF

D: .
V: TRBV19
J: TRBJ2-7
size: .
DNA: TGTGCCAGTAGTATCGACAGTGCCTACGAGCAGTACTTC
CDR3: CASSIDSAYEQYF

D: TRBD2
V: TRBV7-9
J: TRBJ2-1
size: few
DNA: TGTGCCAGCAGCTCGTCTAGCGGTATAGAGCAGTTCTTC
CDR3: CASSSSSGIEQFF

D: .
V: TRBV29-1
J: TRBJ1-1
size: few
DNA: TGCAGCGTCCCGTCGGCAGCGAACACTGAAGCTTTCTTT
CDR3: CSVPSAANTEAFF

D: .
V: TRBV4-3
J: TRBJ2-7
size: .
DNA: TGCGCCAGCAGCCAAGCTTACCCAGGGGACCTTCGGCAGTACTTC
CDR3: CASSQAYPGDLRQYF

D: TRBD2
V: TRBV4-1
J: TRBJ2-1
size: .
DNA: TGCGCCAGCAGCCAAACTAGCGGGGGGTCCAATGAGCAGTTCTTC
CDR3: CASSQTSGGSNEQFF

D: TRBD1
V: TRBV6-6
J: TRBJ1-5
size: .
DNA: TGTGCCAGCAGTTACTCCAGGGGGTGGGGGCAGCCCCAGCATTTT
CDR3: CASSYSRGWGQPQHF

D: TRBD2
V: TRBV27
J: TRBJ2-2
size: .
DNA: TGTGCCAGCAGTTCGTCTAGCGGGAGTGGCACCGGGGAGCTGTTTTTT
CDR3: CASSSSSGSGTGELFF

D: TRBD2
V: TRBV4-1
J: TRBJ2-5
size: .
DNA: TGCGCCAGCAGCCCAACTAGCGCAGTCCAAGAGACCCAGTACTTC
CDR3: CASSPTSAVQETQYF

D: TRBD1
V: TRBV27
J: TRBJ2-5
size: .
DNA: TGTGCCAGCGGGCTGGACAGGGGGATGGAGACCCAGTACTTC
CDR3: CASGLDRGMETQYF

D: .
V: TRBV29-1
J: TRBJ2-2
size: .
DNA: TGCAGCGTTTTAAGCACCGGGGAGCTGTTTTTT
CDR3: CSVLSTGELFF

D: .
V: TRBV5-1
J: TRBJ2-7
size: .
DNA: TGCGCCAGCAGCCCTGTAGACAGTACCTACGAGCAGTACTTC
CDR3: CASSPVDSTYEQYF

D: TRBD2
V: TRBV29-1
J: TRBJ2-7
size: .
DNA: TGCAGCGCCGCCGGGGGGAGCTCCTACGAGCAGTACTTC
CDR3: CSAAGGSSYEQYF

D: .
V: TRBV5-6
J: TRBJ2-5
size: .
DNA: TGTGCCAGCAGCTTGGCGGGGACGGAGACCCAGTACTTC
CDR3: CASSLAGTETQYF

D: TRBD2
V: TRBV10-3
J: TRBJ2-2
size: .
DNA: TGTGCCATCCCTAGCGGGGGACCGACCGGGGAGCTGTTTTTT
CDR3: CAIPSGGPTGELFF

D: TRBD1
V: TRBV10-3
J: TRBJ2-7
size: .
DNA: TGTGCCATCAGTGGACCGGGACAGGGTATCAACGAGCAGTACTTC
CDR3: CAISGPGQGINEQYF

D: .
V: TRBV10-2
J: TRBJ1-5
size: few
DNA: TGCGCCAGCAGTGGAAGTGAGGGGAATCAGCCCCAGCATTTT
CDR3: CASSGSEGNQPQHF